The source of this T cell receptor (beta chain) is a study of cytomegalovirus exposure and HLA in healthy donors. Findings of the study overall: One later analysis, an examination of the 120 validation repertoires, found that first-cohort TCR clusters tended to co-occur in them. The classifier was said to identify cytomegalovirus status with high specificity and sensitivity. The study designated over 150 TCR beta chains cytomegalovirus-associated.

The CDR3 length is 12 residues. Trimming took 0 bases from V and 8 from J, leaving 6 bases between them. Germline V CDR1 and CDR2: SGHRS, YFSETQ. Sequenced by immunoSEQ multiplex PCR; TCRdb stores in-frame clones only, minus some. This table has 70,000 to 75,000 clones, around 94% appearing once. Donors were drawn from the 120-subject validation cohort, separate from the roughly 700-subject first cohort. The count of this clone is one. Its antigen remains unknown. This chain connects TRBV5-1 to TRBJ2-1; D gene unclear. The receptor was isolated from a woman in her late teens or twenties in good health and CMV-seropositive. The sample was PBMCs. CDR3 DNA: TGCGCCAGCAGCTTGGATGGCCATGAGCAGTTCTTC. Translating gives CASSLDGHEQFF.